The 9 T cell receptor beta chains in this list originate from one sample, sequenced in a study of T cells after yellow fever vaccination. TCRdb reprocessed the 5' RACE reads with MiXCR, giving one entry per CDR3 protein. The table shows about 96,000 distinct CDR3 sequences, with about 8.2% occurring only once. The source was CD8+ T cells not binding an NS4B(214-222) dextramer, sorted from PBMCs, collected roughly 14 days after the first yellow fever vaccination. The receptor source for this set is a man aged 18-30 years who received the YFV17D yellow fever vaccine.

In this sample, this clonotype turned up a few times. V usage is TRBV12-3 or TRBV12-4 and J usage is TRBJ1-6; TRBD1 agrees at 9 bases. This CDR3 region has 15 residues. V shed 5 bases, J shed 9 bases, and the junction held 8 bases outside the gene matches. In DNA, the CDR3 is TGTGCCAGCAGTCCCCTGGGACAGGGAGGTTCACCCCTCCACTTT. Residues: CASSPLGQGGSPLHF.

This clonotype showed up just a few times. J is TRBJ1-5 and V is TRBV4-1; D gene unclear. This CDR3 is 13 amino acids long. Germline V CDR1 and CDR2: MGHRA, YSYEKL. The V gene lost 0 bases and the J gene lost 4 bases, with 4 bases spanning the gap. The CDR3 DNA sequence: TGCGCCAGCAGCCAAGAGTGGAATCAGCCCCAGCATTTT. Its protein product is CASSQEWNQPQHF.

The chain employs TRBV15 and TRBJ2-5; the D gene is possibly TRBD1 (6 bases). The CDR3 loop spans 14 amino acids. Germline assignment: CDR1 LNHNV and CDR2 YYDKDF (reference sequence). Trimming shortened V by 0 bases and J by 5 bases, and 10 bases separated the two germline ends. The CDR3 loop reads CATSREGASETQYF. The CDR3 DNA sequence: TGTGCCACCAGCAGAGAGGGGGCGAGTGAGACCCAGTACTTC.

This clonotype appeared a few times. The chain joins TRBV7-9 to TRBJ1-2; D unresolved. The V gene's germline CDR1 is SEHNR and CDR2 FQNEAQ (reference sequence). The CDR3 runs 14 residues. The V end lost 4 bases, the J end lost 4 bases, and 13 bases lay between the germline ends. This CDR3 reads CASSSSILGYGYTF. CDR3 DNA: TGTGCCAGCAGCTCCTCAATCCTTGGCTATGGCTACACCTTC. Based on the CDR3 plus reference TRBV7-9 and TRBJ1-2, the full variable domain is DTGVSQNPRHKITKRGQNVTFRCDPISEHNRLYWYRQTLGQGPEFLTYFQNEAQLEKSRLLSDRFSAERPKGSFSTLEIQRTEQGDSAMYLCASSSSILGYGYTFGSGTRLTVV.

This clonotype was counted between two and nine times. V and J are TRBV6-5 and TRBJ1-2; a weak D match, TRBD1 (5 bases). Germline loops: CDR1 MNHEY, CDR2 SVGAGI. V was clipped by 0 bases and J by 11 bases, with 16 bases between them. CDR3 length: 14 residues. In DNA, the CDR3 is TGTGCCAGCAGTTACTCGTCTGGGGCGGTTGTGTACACCTTC. Translated: CASSYSSGAVVYTF.

This chain joins TRBV2 and TRBJ2-2, with 8 positions matching TRBD1. Trimming took 4 bases from V and 1 from J; bases not matched to a gene: 5. This CDR3 is 16 amino acids long. CDR1 is SNHLY, CDR2 FYNNEI, per germline. The CDR3: CASSVRTGMNTGELFF. In DNA, the CDR3 is TGTGCCAGCAGTGTTAGGACAGGGATGAACACCGGGGAGCTGTTTTTT.

The chain couples TRBV29-1 to TRBJ1-2, with 11 bases identical to TRBD1. V lost 1 base, J lost 5 bases, and 3 bases stayed unmatched. The V gene's germline CDR1 is SQVTM and CDR2 ANQGSEA. The CDR3 is 14 residues long. The CDR3 loop is CSVEGTGGRYGYTF. CDR3 bases: TGCAGCGTTGAAGGGACAGGGGGCCGGTATGGCTACACCTTC. Full variable domain (rest looked up from reference TRBV29-1 and TRBJ1-2): SAVISQKPSRDICQRGTSLTIQCQVDSQVTMMFWYRQQPGQSLTLIATANQGSEATYESGFVIDKFPISRPNLTFSTLTVSNMSPEDSSIYLCSVEGTGGRYGYTFGSGTRLTVV.

This clonotype occurred many times. V gene TRBV5-1 combines with J gene TRBJ2-3, with D perhaps TRBD1 (6 bases). Germline CDR1 and CDR2: SGHRS and YFSETQ. The V end was cut by 3 bases, the J end by 0 bases, with 14 bases between. CDR3 length equals 16 residues. The CDR3 DNA reads TGCGCCAGCAGCTGGGACACCTCGTCTAGCACAGATACGCAGTATTTT. It encodes CASSWDTSSSTDTQYF.

This clonotype was observed a handful of times. The chain carries TRBV12-3 or TRBV12-4 and TRBJ1-2, with D possibly TRBD1 on 5 matching bases. The CDR3 covers 13 residues. V shed 5 bases and J shed 6 bases, with 13 bases lying between them. The CDR3 DNA sequence: TGTGCCAGCAGTCTCTCTTGGGGGAATGGCTACACCTTC. It codes for CASSLSWGNGYTF.